This TCR beta chain was retrieved from a study of control samples from healthy donors and cancer patients. Profiling relied on immunoSEQ multiplex PCR, and the TCRdb table lists in-frame clones only, not all of them. This sample carries about 160,000 clones, 80% to 95% of them seen once, and the ten largest clones take 0.68%. The CDR3 is 16 amino acids. Trimming pared 2 bases from V and 0 bases from J, leaving 8 bases between. Germline assignment: CDR1 MRHNA and CDR2 SNTAGT. Sequenced input: blood. This sequence was found in a woman in her 30s in good health. The rearrangement uses TRBV6-4 and TRBJ2-6; maybe TRBD1 (5 bases). In nucleotides, the CDR3 is TGTGCCAGCAGTGACCAGACAGCCTCTGGGGCCAACGTCCTGACTTTC. Encoded protein: CASSDQTASGANVLTF.